A selection of T cell receptor beta chains follows, all from one sample in a study of cytomegalovirus exposure and HLA in healthy donors. The protocol was immunoSEQ multiplex PCR, while the TCRdb copy is restricted to in-frame clones and leaves out a portion. The sample has 100,000 to 150,000 clones; 74% are singletons. The source material was PBMCs. The receptors derive from a man aged 35 to 55 in good health and CMV-seropositive. Both conserved end residues are part of each CDR3. The D gene is left open where the match is weak. Clone sizes are given selectively: once, few, many, or a class where the clone is expanded.

TRBD2,TRBV5-1,TRBJ2-1,.,CASSLDEGRDEQFF,TGCGCCAGCAGCTTGGATGAGGGGAGGGATGAGCAGTTCTTC
TRBD1,TRBV6-1,TRBJ1-5,.,CASSGTGGSNQPQHF,TGTGCCAGCAGTGGGACAGGTGGAAGTAATCAGCCCCAGCATTTT
.,TRBV4-1,TRBJ1-5,.,CASSQDKRGNQPQHF,TGCGCCAGCAGCCAGGATAAAAGGGGAAATCAGCCCCAGCATTTT
.,TRBV19,TRBJ1-6,.,CASSRDNSPLHF,TGTGCCAGTAGCCGGGATAATTCACCCCTCCACTTT
TRBD2,TRBV5-8,TRBJ2-5,few,CASSLDLAGAQETQYF,TGTGCCAGCAGCTTGGACCTAGCGGGGGCCCAAGAGACCCAGTACTTC
TRBD1,TRBV5-8,TRBJ1-4,.,CASSSGQGYEKLFF,TGTGCCAGCAGCTCGGGACAGGGGTATGAAAAACTGTTTTTT
.,TRBV5-4,TRBJ1-5,.,CASSLGRGINQPQHF,TGTGCCAGCAGCTTGGGGCGGGGGATTAATCAGCCCCAGCATTTT
.,TRBV7-2,TRBJ2-2,once,CASSAGLTGTGELFF,TGTGCCAGCAGCGCGGGACTGACGGGGACCGGGGAGCTGTTTTTT
TRBD1,TRBV25-1,TRBJ2-7,.,CASAGGYEQYF,TGTGCCAGCGCAGGGGGCTACGAGCAGTACTTC
.,TRBV12-5,TRBJ1-5,few,CASGLEGGQPQHF,TGTGCTAGTGGTTTGGAAGGAGGTCAGCCCCAGCATTTT
TRBD2,TRBV7-3,TRBJ2-5,.,CASSLRGRYQETQYF,TGTGCCAGCAGCTTACGCGGGAGGTACCAAGAGACCCAGTACTTC
.,TRBV14,TRBJ1-1,.,CASSQGYMNTEAFF,TGTGCCAGCAGCCAAGGATACATGAACACTGAAGCTTTCTTT
TRBD1,TRBV6-6,TRBJ2-1,few,CASSLDRVGPYNEQFF,TGTGCCAGCAGCCTCGACAGGGTCGGACCCTACAATGAGCAGTTCTTC
.,TRBV10-1,TRBJ2-5,.,CASSPRMAPRLRGETQYF,TGCGCCAGCAGTCCTCGAATGGCCCCCCGACTTCGCGGGGAGACCCAGTACTTC
TRBD1,TRBV7-2,TRBJ2-7,.,CASSSRQGSYEQYF,TGTGCCAGCAGCTCCAGACAGGGGTCCTACGAGCAGTACTTC
TRBD1,TRBV28,TRBJ1-5,.,CASSPRQGGFGNQPQHF,TGTGCCAGCAGTCCTAGACAGGGGGGGTTTGGCAATCAGCCCCAGCATTTT
TRBD2,TRBV7-3,TRBJ2-3,.,CASSLYPPTSESRADTQYF,TGTGCCAGCAGCTTATACCCGCCGACTAGCGAGAGTCGCGCAGATACGCAGTATTTT
TRBD1,TRBV6-1,TRBJ2-2,.,CACRMAGGGGELFF,TGTGCCTGCCGTATGGCAGGGGGCGGGGGGGAGCTGTTTTTT
.,TRBV5-1,TRBJ1-1,.,CASTPSGNTEAFF,TGCGCCAGCACTCCTTCAGGGAATACTGAAGCTTTCTTT
TRBD1,TRBV5-1,TRBJ1-1,.,CASSSGQGLTEAFF,TGCGCCAGCAGCTCGGGACAGGGATTGACTGAAGCTTTCTTT
TRBD2,TRBV19,TRBJ2-1,few,CASSTWGGSSYNEQFF,TGTGCCAGTAGTACCTGGGGGGGGTCGAGCTACAATGAGCAGTTCTTC
TRBD1,TRBV7-8,TRBJ2-5,.,CASSPAIVDRGRETQYF,TGTGCCAGCAGCCCCGCTATCGTGGACAGGGGGAGGGAGACCCAGTACTTC
.,TRBV7-9,TRBJ1-2,.,CASSLDGTLGAQRYTF,TGTGCCAGCAGCTTAGATGGGACGCTGGGGGCTCAGCGCTACACCTTC
.,TRBV6-1,TRBJ2-7,.,CAAGTSEYEQYF,TGTGCCGCCGGGACTTCAGAGTACGAGCAGTACTTC